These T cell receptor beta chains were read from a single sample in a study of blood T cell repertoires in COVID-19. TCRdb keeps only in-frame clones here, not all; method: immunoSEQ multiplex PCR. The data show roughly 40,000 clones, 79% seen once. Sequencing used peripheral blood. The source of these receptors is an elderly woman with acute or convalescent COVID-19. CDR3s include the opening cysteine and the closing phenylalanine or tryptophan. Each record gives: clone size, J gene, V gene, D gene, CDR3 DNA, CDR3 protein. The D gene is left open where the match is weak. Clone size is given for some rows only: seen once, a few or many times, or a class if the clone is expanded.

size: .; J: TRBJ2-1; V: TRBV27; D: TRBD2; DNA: TGTGCCAGCAGCTATAGCGGGAGAAGAAATGAGCAGTTCTTC; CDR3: CASSYSGRRNEQFF
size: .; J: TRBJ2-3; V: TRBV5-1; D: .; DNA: TGCGCCAGCAGCTTGTGGGGGGGGCAAAGCACAGATACGCAGTATTTT; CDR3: CASSLWGGQSTDTQYF
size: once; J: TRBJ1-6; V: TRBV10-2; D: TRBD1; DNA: TGCGCCAGCAGTGTAACCCATAGGGGGCAAAATTCACCCCTCCACTTT; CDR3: CASSVTHRGQNSPLHF
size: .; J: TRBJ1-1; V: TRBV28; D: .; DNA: TGTGCCAGCAGTTTATGGGGCGACACCAACACTGAAGCTTTCTTT; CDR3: CASSLWGDTNTEAFF
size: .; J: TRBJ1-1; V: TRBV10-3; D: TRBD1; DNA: TGTGCCATCAGTGAGGCGATATCAGGGGGCCTTGGTAACACTGAAGCTTTCTTT; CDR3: CAISEAISGGLGNTEAFF
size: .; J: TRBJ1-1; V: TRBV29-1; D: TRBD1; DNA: TGCAGCGTTGTAGTACAGGGGGACACTGAAGCTTTCTTT; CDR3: CSVVVQGDTEAFF
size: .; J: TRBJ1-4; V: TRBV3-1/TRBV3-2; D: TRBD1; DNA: TGTGCCAGCAGCCAAGGGGCAGGGGGCAGTGAAAAACTGTTTTTT; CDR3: CASSQGAGGSEKLFF
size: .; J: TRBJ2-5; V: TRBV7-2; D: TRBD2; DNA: TGTGCCAGCAGGAGACTAGCGGGAGGGGGAGAGACCCAGTACTTC; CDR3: CASRRLAGGGETQYF
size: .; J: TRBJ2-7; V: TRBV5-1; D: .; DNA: TGCGCCAGCAGCCCGGACAGGAGGGCCTACGAGCAGTACTTC; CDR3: CASSPDRRAYEQYF
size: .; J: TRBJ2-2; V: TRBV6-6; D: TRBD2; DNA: TGTGCCAGCACCCTAGCGGGAGTGGCCGGGGAGCTGTTTTTT; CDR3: CASTLAGVAGELFF
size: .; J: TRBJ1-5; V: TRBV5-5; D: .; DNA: TGTGCCAGCAGCTTGGTTGCAGATAGCAATCAGCCCCAGCATTTT; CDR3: CASSLVADSNQPQHF
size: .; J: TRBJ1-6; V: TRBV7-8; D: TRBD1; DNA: TGTGCCAGCTCAGGGGGCTCCTATAATTCACCCCTCCACTTT; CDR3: CASSGGSYNSPLHF
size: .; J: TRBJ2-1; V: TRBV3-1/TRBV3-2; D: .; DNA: TGTGCCAGCTCCCTGAGAGGGATGGACAATGAGCAGTTCTTC; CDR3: CASSLRGMDNEQFF
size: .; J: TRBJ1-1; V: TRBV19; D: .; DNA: TGTGCCAGTAGTATAAGCCCGGGAGGCAGCTTGAACACTGAAGCTTTCTTT; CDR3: CASSISPGGSLNTEAFF
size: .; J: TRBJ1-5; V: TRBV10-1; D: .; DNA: TGCGCCAGCAGTGAGTCAGGGGGACAGCCCCAGCATTTT; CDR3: CASSESGGQPQHF
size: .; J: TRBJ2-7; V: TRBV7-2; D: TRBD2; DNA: TGTGCCAGCAGTTTAGCGGGAGCGCGAGACGAGCAGTACTTC; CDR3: CASSLAGARDEQYF
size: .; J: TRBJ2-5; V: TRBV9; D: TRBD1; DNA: TGTGCCAGCAGCGTGGGACAGGGCCAAGAGACCCAGTACTTC; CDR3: CASSVGQGQETQYF
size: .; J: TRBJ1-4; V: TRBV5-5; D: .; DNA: TGTGCCAGCAGCTCCCTCCCAGGGGAAAAACTGTTTTTT; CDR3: CASSSLPGEKLFF
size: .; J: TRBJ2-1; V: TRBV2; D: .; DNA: TGTGCCAGCAGTGAGTCCCTAGGGGCCAGCTCCTACAATGAGCAGTTCTTC; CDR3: CASSESLGASSYNEQFF
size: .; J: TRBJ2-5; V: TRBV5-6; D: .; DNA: TGTGCCAGCAGCTTGCTCCAGGGAAAAGAGACCCAGTACTTC; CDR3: CASSLLQGKETQYF
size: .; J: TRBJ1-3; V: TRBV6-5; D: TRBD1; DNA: TGTGCCAGCAGTTTGACAGGGGTTGGAAACACCATATATTTT; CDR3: CASSLTGVGNTIYF
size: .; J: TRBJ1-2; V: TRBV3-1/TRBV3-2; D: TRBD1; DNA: TGTGCCAGCAGCCAAGGACAGGGGGCAGGCTACACCTTC; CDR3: CASSQGQGAGYTF
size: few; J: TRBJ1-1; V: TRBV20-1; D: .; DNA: TGCAGTGCTAGAAGGGGGAGTGAAGCTTTCTTT; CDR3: CSARRGSEAFF
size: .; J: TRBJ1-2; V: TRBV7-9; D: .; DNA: TGTGCCAGCAGCTTACAGGGGATGGATGGCTACACCTTC; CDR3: CASSLQGMDGYTF
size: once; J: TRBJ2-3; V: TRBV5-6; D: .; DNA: TGTGCCAGCAGCTTGGTCTTCACAGATACGCAGTATTTT; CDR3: CASSLVFTDTQYF
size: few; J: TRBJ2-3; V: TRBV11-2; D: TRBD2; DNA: TGTGCCAGCAGCTTAGGACTAGCGGATACGCAGTATTTT; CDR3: CASSLGLADTQYF
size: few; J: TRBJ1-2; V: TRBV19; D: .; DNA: TGTGCCAGTAGTATTAGAGGGCAAGCTAACTATGGCTACACCTTC; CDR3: CASSIRGQANYGYTF
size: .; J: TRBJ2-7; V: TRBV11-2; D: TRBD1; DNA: TGTGCCAGCAGCTTAGCAAGGGGACAGGGCCACTTATCCTACGAGCAGTACTTC; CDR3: CASSLARGQGHLSYEQYF
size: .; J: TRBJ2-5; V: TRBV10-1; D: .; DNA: TGCGCCAGCAGCGCCCTGAGGCAGGGGATCCAAGAGACCCAGTACTTC; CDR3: CASSALRQGIQETQYF
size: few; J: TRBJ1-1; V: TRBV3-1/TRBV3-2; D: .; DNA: TGTGCCAGCAGCCCACCGGGACACGCGAACACTGAAGCTTTCTTT; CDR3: CASSPPGHANTEAFF
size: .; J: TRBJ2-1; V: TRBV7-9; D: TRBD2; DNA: TGTGCCAGCAGCCCGGTCGGGGGGAGAGGCGATGAGCAGTTCTTC; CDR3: CASSPVGGRGDEQFF
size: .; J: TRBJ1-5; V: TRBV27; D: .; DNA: TGTGCCAGCAGTTCGGAAGACCTAGGCAATCAGCCCCAGCATTTT; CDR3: CASSSEDLGNQPQHF
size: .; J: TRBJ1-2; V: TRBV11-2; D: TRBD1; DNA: TGTGCCAGCAGCTTAGACCTGGACAGGGATTACTATGGCTACACCTTC; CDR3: CASSLDLDRDYYGYTF
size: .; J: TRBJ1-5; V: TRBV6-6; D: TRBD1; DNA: TGTGCCAGCAGTGGGACAGGGGGCAATCAGCCCCAGCATTTT; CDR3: CASSGTGGNQPQHF
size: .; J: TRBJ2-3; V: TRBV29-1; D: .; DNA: TGCAGCGTTCGTCAAGTCGGGGCAGATACGCAGTATTTT; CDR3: CSVRQVGADTQYF
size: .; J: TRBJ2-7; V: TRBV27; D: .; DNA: TGTGCCAGCAGTCTACAGGGAGTATCCTACGAGCAGTACTTC; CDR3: CASSLQGVSYEQYF
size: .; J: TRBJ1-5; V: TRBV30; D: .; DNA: TGTGCCTGGAGTGTACCGGGAGGGAGGTATCAGCCCCAGCATTTT; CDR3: CAWSVPGGRYQPQHF